Here is one T cell receptor beta chain with its context. Its antigen is unidentified. The sample comes from a study of blood T cells in healthy people across ages. The study, taken as a whole, reports: Unknown CMV status may confound age-related changes in expanded clones.

Germline-derived CDR1 and CDR2 are GTSNPN and SVGIG (reference sequence). The CDR3 loop spans 13 amino acids. Trimming took off 3 bases at V and 6 bases at J, with 13 bases between the two ends. For the second PCR, which ran for about 6 to 11 cycles, a sample-barcoded 5' primer and a J-beta primer mix were used. In TCRdb, the 5' RACE reads were re-called with MiXCR into one record per CDR3 protein. The repertoire holds approximately 360,000 distinct CDR3 sequences, with 52% as singletons. This clonotype was obtained from a man aged 55 to 70 in good health. The sample taken for sequencing was blood. The rearrangement links TRBV30 to TRBJ2-3, with a possible D match to TRBD1 (5 bases). The CDR3 region is CAWRRVGADTQYF. For the CDR3, the DNA is TGTGCCTGGAGAAGGGTTGGGGCGGATACGCAGTATTTT.